This T cell receptor (beta chain) was documented in a study of chemoradiotherapy in HPV16-positive cancers. Assay used: immunoSEQ multiplex PCR; TCRdb lists only in-frame clones, some missing. Of tens of thousands of clones listed, roughly 84% are singletons. This CDR3 is built from 13 residues. Trimming left V 6 bases short and J 7 bases short, with 10 bases between. The germline gives CDR1 LNHDA, CDR2 SQIVND (reference sequence). V and J are TRBV19 and TRBJ1-6; no definite D call. The TCR originated in a human donor with HPV-associated anogenital cancer. Sequenced here: blood, sampled from a patient who underwent chemoradiotherapy. CDR3 in amino acids: CASSFLGNSPLHF. The CDR3 region has the DNA TGTGCCAGTAGCTTCTTGGGGAATTCACCCCTCCACTTT.